This is a list of T cell receptor beta chains from one sample in a study of human T cells and chemical hapten exposure. TCRdb reanalysed the RACE reads using MiXCR and keeps one entry per CDR3 protein. The repertoire holds about 64,000 distinct CDR3 sequences, 11% seen once, with roughly 2% in the top ten. Sequences were derived from whole blood, sampled in connection with sensitization to the hapten diphenylcyclopropenone (DPC). These receptors originate from a woman in her 30s with alopecia areata. Some clones in this sample may be carry-over from other donors' samples. Both conserved end residues are part of each CDR3. D genes are given only for firm matches. Where a row states a size, it is once, few, many or the class of an expanded clone; other rows omit it.

J gene: TRBJ2-3; clone size: many; D gene: TRBD2; V gene: TRBV7-2; CDR3 protein: CASSPGLAGRAQYF; CDR3 DNA: TGTGCCAGCAGTCCGGGACTAGCAGGGAGGGCGCAGTATTTT
J gene: TRBJ1-2; clone size: many; D gene: .; V gene: TRBV14; CDR3 protein: CASSQVPGTGYTF; CDR3 DNA: TGTGCCAGCAGCCAAGTCCCGGGGACGGGCTACACCTTC
J gene: TRBJ1-1; clone size: .; D gene: .; V gene: TRBV29-1; CDR3 protein: CSVERTANTEAFF; CDR3 DNA: TGCAGCGTTGAAAGGACAGCGAACACTGAAGCTTTCTTT
J gene: TRBJ1-3; clone size: many; D gene: .; V gene: TRBV18; CDR3 protein: CASFTNRDRNTIYF; CDR3 DNA: TGTGCCAGCTTCACCAACCGGGACAGAAACACCATATATTTT
J gene: TRBJ2-1; clone size: many; D gene: .; V gene: TRBV20-1; CDR3 protein: CPSPPEHSSYNEQFF; CDR3 DNA: TGCCCTTCCCCCCCGGAGCACAGCTCCTACAATGAGCAGTTCTTC
J gene: TRBJ2-6; clone size: few; D gene: .; V gene: TRBV18; CDR3 protein: CASSPLTRSSSGANVLTF; CDR3 DNA: TGTGCCAGCTCACCCCTGACTAGGTCGAGCTCTGGGGCCAACGTCCTGACTTTC
J gene: TRBJ2-2; clone size: .; D gene: .; V gene: TRBV20-1; CDR3 protein: CSARTVLTGELFF; CDR3 DNA: TGCAGTGCTAGAACCGTCCTTACCGGGGAGCTGTTTTTT
J gene: TRBJ1-1; clone size: many; D gene: .; V gene: TRBV18; CDR3 protein: CASSLYTGEAFF; CDR3 DNA: TGTGCCAGCTCACTGTACACAGGAGAAGCTTTCTTT
J gene: TRBJ2-3; clone size: few; D gene: TRBD2; V gene: TRBV29-1; CDR3 protein: CSAARRTSPDTQYF; CDR3 DNA: TGCAGCGCTGCAAGAAGGACTAGCCCAGATACGCAGTATTTT
J gene: TRBJ2-1; clone size: few; D gene: TRBD2; V gene: TRBV2; CDR3 protein: CASRFGLAGVENEQFF; CDR3 DNA: TGTGCCAGCAGGTTCGGTCTAGCGGGAGTGGAGAATGAGCAGTTCTTC
J gene: TRBJ1-3; clone size: .; D gene: .; V gene: TRBV20-1; CDR3 protein: CSAVRLRSGNTIYF; CDR3 DNA: TGCAGTGCTGTCCGCCTCCGCTCTGGAAACACCATATATTTT
J gene: TRBJ2-3; clone size: few; D gene: TRBD1; V gene: TRBV7-8; CDR3 protein: CASSQGQGRIDTQYF; CDR3 DNA: TGTGCCAGCAGCCAGGGACAGGGCAGAATTGATACGCAGTATTTT
J gene: TRBJ2-5; clone size: .; D gene: TRBD1; V gene: TRBV6-1; CDR3 protein: CASSSGTGRETQYF; CDR3 DNA: TGTGCCAGCAGCTCCGGGACAGGGCGGGAGACCCAGTACTTC
J gene: TRBJ2-1; clone size: few; D gene: .; V gene: TRBV20-1; CDR3 protein: CSARRDKSSYNEQFF; CDR3 DNA: TGCAGTGCTCGAAGGGACAAAAGCTCCTACAATGAGCAGTTCTTC
J gene: TRBJ1-2; clone size: many; D gene: .; V gene: TRBV2; CDR3 protein: CASSERGVLYGYTF; CDR3 DNA: TGTGCCAGCAGTGAACGAGGGGTCCTCTATGGCTACACCTTC
J gene: TRBJ1-5; clone size: .; D gene: .; V gene: TRBV5-8; CDR3 protein: CASTSYSGFSNQPQHF; CDR3 DNA: TGTGCCAGCACCAGCTACTCAGGGTTTAGCAATCAGCCCCAGCATTTT